Listed here are 20 T cell receptor beta chains from one sample, sequenced in a study of blood T cells in healthy people across ages. A second 7 to 11 cycle PCR used barcoded and J-beta primers. In TCRdb, the 5' RACE reads were re-called with MiXCR into one record per CDR3 protein. The sample has about 1.7 million distinct CDR3 sequences, about 30% seen once. The specimen was blood. Receptor source: a woman in her twenties or thirties in good health.

This clonotype was observed a few times. The CDR3 spells CASSSPTSGTTNEQFF. CDR3 bases: TGTGCCAGCAGCTCCCCGACTAGCGGGACCACGAATGAGCAGTTCTTC. The chain uses TRBV11-2 and TRBJ2-1; 11 nucleotides line up with TRBD2. This CDR3 has 16 residues. Germline lookup yields CDR1 SGHAT and CDR2 FQNNGV. J was trimmed by 7 bases and V by 4 bases; bases with no gene match: 9.

This clonotype was found a few times. The chain couples TRBV12-3 or TRBV12-4 to TRBJ1-2; 7 bases match TRBD1. The junction had 7 bases not matched to a gene; V was cut back by 5 bases and J by 4 bases. This CDR3 contains 14 residues. The DNA for the CDR3 is TGTGCCAGCAGTATCGACAGGGCGCCCTATGGCTACACCTTC. This encodes CASSIDRAPYGYTF.

Details on this clonotype: A read error may produce the germline difference seen at one junction end. The V and J genes are TRBV6-5 and TRBJ2-2, with 8 nucleotides matching TRBD2. This CDR3 is built from 18 residues. Germline V lookup: CDR1 MNHEY, CDR2 SVGAGI. This CDR3 reads CASSYFGGSGGNTGELFF. The CDR3 DNA follows: TGTGCCAGCAGCTACTTCGGGGGCAGCGGGGGGAACACCGGGGAGCTGTTTTTT.

This clonotype was counted only a few times. V is TRBV19 and J is TRBJ2-1; 8 positions agree with TRBD1. CDR3 size: 14 residues. Germline CDR1 is LNHDA and CDR2 is SQIVND (reference sequence). Losses at the gene ends were 8 bases for V and 0 bases for J; bases not matched to a gene: 3. CDR3 region: CASGQGDSYNEQFF. The CDR3 coding sequence is TGTGCCAGTGGACAGGGAGACTCCTACAATGAGCAGTTCTTC.

The table lists this clonotype with a few counts. The chain carries TRBV4-1 and TRBJ2-7; D may be TRBD1 (6 bases). The V and J ends lost 4 bases and 0 bases respectively, with 13 bases between them. Germline V CDR1 and CDR2: MGHRA, YSYEKL. The CDR3 has 15 amino acids. As DNA, the CDR3 is TGCGCCAGCAGCCGAGAACAGGGTCTCTCCTACGAGCAGTACTTC. Its translation is CASSREQGLSYEQYF.

This clonotype occurred a few times. The CDR3 region is CARERDIYGYTF. In DNA, the CDR3 is TGCGCCAGAGAAAGGGATATCTATGGCTACACCTTC. This chain connects TRBV5-1 to TRBJ1-2; D call uncertain. Deletions cut 8 bases from V and 4 bases from J, with 12 bases between. CDR1 and CDR2 from the germline V gene are SGHRS and YFSETQ. The CDR3 spans 12 residues.

The chain recombines TRBV29-1 with TRBJ2-5, with D perhaps assigned TRBD1 or TRBD2 (5 bases each). CDR3 length: 13 amino acids. Germline V gene data show CDR1 as SQVTM and CDR2 as ANQGSEA. Between the trimmed V and J ends, which lost 3 bases and 4 bases, there was a span of 12 bases. Written as DNA, the CDR3 is TGCAGCGTTGACGGTGTAGGGACAGAGACCCAGTACTTC. Translated: CSVDGVGTETQYF.

At least ten counts were recorded for this clonotype. The chain employs TRBV20-1 and TRBJ2-7; TRBD2 aligns across 8 bases. The CDR3 length is 13 residues. With V trimmed by 5 bases and J by 1 base, 4 bases remained unmatched. CDR1 and CDR2 (germline): DFQATT, SNEGSKA (reference sequence). CDR3 region: CSAVGGGSYEQYF. As DNA, the CDR3 is TGCAGTGCTGTCGGGGGGGGTTCCTACGAGCAGTACTTC.

V and J are TRBV5-4 and TRBJ2-1; D unclear. This CDR3 is 13 amino acids long. Trimming removed 5 bases from V and 10 bases from J, with 16 bases in between. Germline-derived CDR1 and CDR2 are SGHNT and YYREEE (reference sequence). The CDR3 sequence: CASSSAEEAEQFF. The DNA of the CDR3 is TGTGCCAGCAGTTCGGCCGAGGAAGCAGAGCAGTTCTTC.

This sequence joins TRBV13 and TRBJ2-7, with 7 bases aligning to TRBD2. V was clipped by 5 bases and J by 4 bases; unmatched bases: 8. There are 14 residues in the CDR3. The germline V gene encodes CDR1 PRHDT and CDR2 FYEKMQ (reference sequence). CDR3 sequence: CASSPAGPSYEQYF. CDR3 coding DNA: TGTGCCAGCAGCCCAGCGGGGCCCTCTTACGAGCAGTACTTC.

The V call is TRBV7-2, the J call TRBJ1-5; TRBD1 matches at 12 bases. The germline V gene has CDR1 SGHTA and CDR2 FQGNSA. The CDR3 extends over 18 amino acids. The ends lost 3 bases at V and 2 bases at J; junction bases unmatched: 8. CDR3 residues: CASSFGTGGGIGNQPQHF. As DNA, the CDR3 is TGTGCCAGCAGCTTCGGGACAGGGGGCGGAATTGGCAATCAGCCCCAGCATTTT.

This clonotype was seen repeatedly, ten times or more. The chain links TRBV12-3 or TRBV12-4 to TRBJ2-5; 9 bases line up with TRBD1. V lost 4 bases to trimming and J lost 2 bases; unmatched junction nucleotides: 8. The CDR3 runs 16 residues. Here the CDR3 reads CASSSLPGQGQETQYF. The CDR3 DNA reads TGTGCCAGCAGTTCTCTCCCGGGACAGGGACAAGAGACCCAGTACTTC.

J is TRBJ1-1 and V is TRBV6-1; the D gene is possibly TRBD1 (6 bases). Trimming stripped 9 bases from V and 3 bases from J, with 14 bases between. There are 13 residues in the CDR3. Germline CDR1 is MNHNS and CDR2 is SASEGT. The CDR3 reads CASNTGYYTEAFF. CDR3 DNA: TGTGCCAGTAATACAGGGTACTACACTGAAGCTTTCTTT.

This chain joins TRBV12-3 or TRBV12-4 and TRBJ2-3; D uncertain. The CDR3 runs to 14 residues. V was trimmed by 6 bases and J by 0 bases, leaving 10 bases between them. CDR3 region: CASSVQLSTDTQYF. The CDR3 nucleotides read TGTGCCAGCAGCGTACAGCTCAGCACAGATACGCAGTATTTT.

This clonotype was seen a few times. At one of its ends the junction is not consistent with the germline gene, which may arise from a read error. The CDR3 DNA reads TGCAGTGCCCAGAGGCTCGACACCGGGGAGCGGTTTTTT. Encoded protein: CSAQRLDTGERFF. This chain uses TRBV20-1 with TRBJ2-2; tentatively, D is TRBD2 (5 bases). CDR3 length: 13 residues. Germline V gene data show CDR1 as DFQATT and CDR2 as SNEGSKA (reference sequence).

The chain is built from TRBV7-9 and TRBJ2-5; D not certain. The end of the DNA fits TRBJ2-7 better, so the J call may be wrong. Germline CDR1 reads SEHNR; CDR2 reads FQNEAQ (reference sequence). The CDR3 has 11 amino acids. In nucleotides, the CDR3 is TGTGCCAGCAACTTTAACAGCGAGCAGTACTTC. As protein: CASNFNSEQYF.

This clonotype was picked up many times. The chain links TRBV29-1 to TRBJ2-1; TRBD1 agrees at 8 bases. The trim removed 6 bases at V and 3 bases at J, leaving 13 bases unmatched. Germline values: CDR1 SQVTM, CDR2 ANQGSEA. This CDR3 comprises 16 residues. The CDR3 loop is CSVPMNRGYGYNEQFF. The CDR3 DNA follows: TGCAGCGTACCGATGAACAGGGGGTATGGCTACAATGAGCAGTTCTTC.

This rearrangement joins TRBV12-3 or TRBV12-4 to TRBJ2-3; D is possibly TRBD1 (5 bases). The CDR3 is 16 residues long. V was trimmed by 7 bases and J by 0 bases, leaving 17 bases between them. This chain's CDR3 is CASNPLGAGSTDTQYF. In DNA, the CDR3 is TGTGCCAGCAACCCCCTTGGGGCAGGCAGCACAGATACGCAGTATTTT.

The table lists this clonotype with a few counts. The chain carries TRBV20-1 and TRBJ2-3, with D tentatively TRBD1 (7 bases). Germline CDR1 and CDR2: DFQATT and SNEGSKA (reference sequence). This CDR3 has 15 amino acids. Trimming cost V 3 bases and J 3 bases, with 16 bases left between them. CDR3 DNA sequence: TGCAGTGCTAGGTCTTCAGGGGGGAGGACAGATACGCAGTATTTT. The encoded protein is CSARSSGGRTDTQYF.

This clonotype has just a few counts. V usage is TRBV5-5 and J usage is TRBJ2-1, with 8 bases matching TRBD2. This CDR3 comprises 16 residues. Germline CDR1 and CDR2: SGHKS and YYEKEE (reference sequence). Trimming cost V 3 bases and J 0 bases; bases outside gene matches: 5. The CDR3 coding sequence is TGTGCCAGCAGCTCCGTAGCGGGGAGCTCCTACAATGAGCAGTTCTTC. This encodes CASSSVAGSSYNEQFF.